The following is a T cell receptor (beta chain) sequence with its context. Its antigen is unidentified. The germline CDR1 and CDR2 sequences are MDHEN and SYDVKM. The CDR3 extends over 15 amino acids. Trimming took 2 bases from V and 1 from J; bases not matched to a gene: 3. The sample belongs to a study of immune evolution from preneoplasia to lung adenocarcinoma. Study-wide points: Normal lung had highest clonality; later lesions appeared denser, more diverse. Highest clonality occurred in KRAS-mutant, not EGFR-mutant or double wild-type, nodules.

The table came from immunoSEQ multiplex PCR; TCRdb's copy has only in-frame clones and leaves some out. The sample shows more than 3,500 clones, about nine tenths of them seen only once. The clonotype originates from a donor at least 70 years old with lung adenocarcinoma. The sample comprised FFPE minimally invasive lung adenocarcinoma tissue. V gene TRBV28 combines with J gene TRBJ2-5, with 8 positions matching TRBD2. The CDR3 loop reads CASSLIAGGQETQYF. The CDR3 DNA reads TGTGCCAGCAGTTTAATCGCGGGGGGCCAAGAGACCCAGTACTTC.